This paragraph reports one T cell receptor beta chain. Germline CDR1 reads MDHEN; CDR2 reads SYDVKM. The CDR3 covers 23 residues. V gave up 2 bases and J gave up 2 bases; unmatched junction bases: 21. Only in-frame clones appear in the TCRdb table, and some are missing; sequencing was by immunoSEQ multiplex PCR. Of about 500,000 clones in the sample, 70% to 80% were seen once. This entry comes from a study of shared T cell receptors in the human thymus. The same sample was also studied in work on human thymus T cells. That investigation notes: What appeared biased in thymic and blood repertoires was the usage of V and J genes. Thymic TCR repertoires of unrelated people reportedly overlapped highly.

The chain links TRBV28 to TRBJ2-3, with 14 bases identical to TRBD2. The specimen was thymocytes. The origin of this receptor is a boy younger than two with a congenital heart defect. CDR3 sequence: CASSLPELDRRLAGGPYTDTQYF. The CDR3 DNA reads TGTGCCAGCAGTTTACCTGAACTAGACAGGAGACTAGCGGGAGGGCCCTACACAGATACGCAGTATTTT. Full variable domain (remainder filled in from reference TRBV28 and TRBJ2-3): DVKVTQSSRYLVKRTGEKVFLECVQDMDHENMFWYRQDPGLGLRLIYFSYDVKMKEKGDIPEGYSVSREKKERFSLILESASTNQTSMYLCASSLPELDRRLAGGPYTDTQYFGPGTRLTVL.